The 22 T cell receptor beta chains below were found in one sample sequenced in a study of blood T cell repertoires in COVID-19. Sequencing used immunoSEQ multiplex PCR; TCRdb keeps in-frame clones, though not all of them. The sample has 100,000 to 150,000 clones, roughly 80% seen once. The sample consisted of peripheral blood. These receptors all stem from a human donor in a cohort sampled during active COVID-19.

This rearrangement joins TRBV5-1 to TRBJ1-4; a possible D gene is TRBD1 (6 bases). The CDR3 spans 14 residues. Germline lookup yields CDR1 SGHRS and CDR2 YFSETQ. Trimming removed 5 bases at V and 7 bases at J, with 15 bases between. The CDR3 protein is CASRSTGSGEKLFF. The CDR3 region has the DNA TGCGCCAGCAGGTCTACAGGGTCGGGTGAAAAACTGTTTTTT.

This chain connects TRBV11-1 to TRBJ2-7; the D gene is possibly TRBD1 (6 bases). Germline V gene data show CDR1 as SGHAT and CDR2 as FQDESV (reference sequence). Trimming removed 2 bases from V and 5 bases from J, with 16 bases in between. The CDR3 covers 15 residues. CDR3 sequence reads: CASSLTQGLVDEQYF. The CDR3 DNA follows: TGTGCCAGCAGCTTAACGCAGGGGTTAGTAGACGAGCAGTACTTC.

The chain employs TRBV19 and TRBJ1-2; 8 bases agree with TRBD1. V trimming: 4 bases; J trimming: 6 bases; junction bases outside the gene matches: 19. This CDR3 comprises 18 residues. Germline-derived CDR1 and CDR2 are LNHDA and SQIVND (reference sequence). Written as DNA, the CDR3 is TGTGCCAGTAGTACCATACGTCCCGGGACAGGTGGGAGGCATGGCTACACCTTC. Its protein is CASSTIRPGTGGRHGYTF.

In DNA, the CDR3 is TGTGCCAGTAGTATGGAGAGAATTCAGCCCCAGCATTTT. Translating it yields CASSMERIQPQHF. The V gene is TRBV19, the J gene TRBJ1-5; D not resolved. In germline, CDR1 is LNHDA, CDR2 SQIVND (reference sequence). CDR3 length: 13 amino acids. The ends were cut back, 3 bases at V and 6 bases at J, with 9 bases in the middle.

The CDR3 nucleotides are TGTGCCAGCAGCCCCGAGTATGGTGGTGGCTATGGCTACACCTTC. Its protein is CASSPEYGGGYGYTF. The chain employs TRBV3-1 (or the pseudogene TRBV3-2) and TRBJ1-2; D is unclear. Germline CDR1 reads LGHDT; CDR2 reads YNNKEL (reference sequence). V was trimmed by 4 bases and J by 4 bases, leaving 16 bases between them. This CDR3 spans 15 amino acids.

The chain uses TRBV6-5 and TRBJ1-3, with 8 bases that match TRBD1. Germline lookup yields CDR1 MNHEY and CDR2 SVGAGI. The CDR3 sequence is 13 residues long. Trimming took 6 bases from V and 8 from J; bases not matched to a gene: 6. Written as DNA, the CDR3 is TGTGCCAGCAGCCCCATACAGGGGGACACCATATATTTT. Translation: CASSPIQGDTIYF.

The rearrangement uses TRBV10-3 and TRBJ2-5; D is unresolved. CDR3 length: 13 amino acids. Germline CDR1 is ENHRY and CDR2 is SYGVKD. V was pared by 0 bases and J by 1 base, with 3 bases between. In DNA form, the CDR3 reads TGTGCCATCAGTGAGTCGGCCCAAGAGACCCAGTACTTC. Translation gives CAISESAQETQYF.

This chain joins TRBV2 and TRBJ2-5; D perhaps matches TRBD2 (6 bases). Between the trimmed V and J ends, which lost 6 bases and 3 bases, there was a span of 14 bases. The germline V gene encodes CDR1 SNHLY and CDR2 FYNNEI. The CDR3 loop spans 14 amino acids. The CDR3 loop is CASSAVRLEETQYF. The CDR3 DNA sequence: TGTGCCAGCAGCGCTGTCAGACTAGAAGAGACCCAGTACTTC. The whole variable domain, remainder taken from reference TRBV2 and TRBJ2-5, is EPEVTQTPSHQVTQMGQEVILRCVPISNHLYFYWYRQILGQKVEFLVSFYNNEISEKSEIFDDQFSVERPDGSNFTLKIRSTKLEDSAMYFCASSAVRLEETQYFGPGTRLLVL.

The chain employs TRBV6-5 and TRBJ1-4; D is possibly TRBD1 (5 bases). This CDR3 is built from 14 residues. In germline, CDR1 is MNHEY, CDR2 SVGAGI. Trimming left V 2 bases short and J 7 bases short, with 11 bases between. DNA of the CDR3: TGTGCCAGCAGTTACCGTCAGGGCGCTGAAAAACTGTTTTTT. Translated: CASSYRQGAEKLFF.

This clone was seen a few times. This chain links TRBV2 with TRBJ1-5; no reliable D call. Germline lookup yields CDR1 SNHLY and CDR2 FYNNEI. The V end was cut by 8 bases, the J end by 2 bases, with 10 bases between. The CDR3 covers 13 residues. CDR3: CASSLDGNQPQHF. CDR3 DNA sequence: TGTGCCAGCTCCCTAGACGGCAATCAGCCCCAGCATTTT. The full variable domain, in which reference TRBV2 and TRBJ1-5 provide the parts outside the CDR3, is EPEVTQTPSHQVTQMGQEVILRCVPISNHLYFYWYRQILGQKVEFLVSFYNNEISEKSEIFDDQFSVERPDGSNFTLKIRSTKLEDSAMYFCASSLDGNQPQHFGDGTRLSIL.

The rearrangement links TRBV28 to TRBJ2-7; tentative D call: TRBD1 (5 bases). V lost 3 bases to trimming and J lost 4 bases, with 19 bases between them. Germline CDR1 MDHEN, CDR2 SYDVKM. There are 16 residues in the CDR3. CDR3: CASSLGLTLVGYEQYF. CDR3 DNA: TGTGCCAGCAGTTTGGGGCTGACGCTCGTGGGGTACGAGCAGTACTTC.

A word on this clone: The junction differs from germline at one of its ends, possibly a read error. The genes are TRBV10-3 and TRBJ2-1; the match to TRBD2 covers 10 bases. The CDR3 contains 13 residues. In germline, CDR1 is ENHRY, CDR2 SYGVKD. The chain's CDR3 is CAISEFTSGESLF. DNA for the CDR3: TGTGCCATCAGTGAGTTCACTAGCGGGGAGTCCCTCTTC.

CDR3 nucleotide sequence: TGTGCCAGCAGCCCCTTTAATCCTAGTTCACCCCTCCACTTT. Translation: CASSPFNPSSPLHF. V and J are TRBV7-9 and TRBJ1-6; D is uncertain. Trimming removed 5 bases at V and 9 bases at J, with 14 bases between. The CDR3 is 14 amino acids. Germline CDR1 reads SEHNR; CDR2 reads FQNEAQ (reference sequence). Full variable domain (outside the CDR3, taken from reference TRBV7-9 and TRBJ1-6): DTGVSQNPRHKITKRGQNVTFRCDPISEHNRLYWYRQTLGQGPEFLTYFQNEAQLEKSRLLSDRFSAERPKGSFSTLEIQRTEQGDSAMYLCASSPFNPSSPLHFGNGTRLTVT.

V gene TRBV2 combines with J gene TRBJ2-3; the D gene is possibly TRBD1 (6 bases). V gave up 2 bases and J gave up 6 bases, with 12 bases separating them. Germline CDR1 and CDR2: SNHLY and FYNNEI. This CDR3 has 14 residues. CDR3 DNA sequence: TGTGCCAGCAGTGAAACAGGGAATATCGATACGCAGTATTTT. Translating it yields CASSETGNIDTQYF.

This clone appeared once. The chain recombines TRBV7-2 with TRBJ2-5, with D perhaps matching TRBD1 (6 bases). Germline V lookup: CDR1 SGHTA, CDR2 FQGNSA. The V end lost 1 base, the J end lost 5 bases, and 11 bases lay between the germline ends. This CDR3 is 14 amino acids long. The CDR3 DNA reads as TGTGCCAGCAGCTTAGACAGGGTAGGCGAGACCCAGTACTTC. This gives the protein CASSLDRVGETQYF. The entire variable domain, with the rest obtained from reference TRBV7-2 and TRBJ2-5, is as follows: GAGVSQSPSNKVTEKGKDVELRCDPISGHTALYWYRQSLGQGLEFLIYFQGNSAPDKSGLPSDRFSAERTGGSVSTLTIQRTQQEDSAVYLCASSLDRVGETQYFGPGTRLLVL.

The chain uses TRBV28 and TRBJ1-1; a weak D match, TRBD1 (6 bases). The germline V and J ends were trimmed by 3 bases and 6 bases, with 14 bases remaining between them. CDR3 size: 14 residues. The germline gives CDR1 MDHEN, CDR2 SYDVKM. The CDR3 protein is CASSLEQGPPEAFF. CDR3 nucleotide sequence: TGTGCCAGCAGTTTGGAACAGGGCCCCCCTGAAGCTTTCTTT. The variable domain in full, with the rest retrieved from reference TRBV28 and TRBJ1-1, is DVKVTQSSRYLVKRTGEKVFLECVQDMDHENMFWYRQDPGLGLRLIYFSYDVKMKEKGDIPEGYSVSREKKERFSLILESASTNQTSMYLCASSLEQGPPEAFFGQGTRLTVV.

The chain has TRBV14 and TRBJ2-7, with D perhaps TRBD1 (5 bases). Germline CDR1 reads SGHDN; CDR2 reads FVKESK. The CDR3 loop spans 12 amino acids. The ends were cut back, 5 bases at V and 0 bases at J, with 5 bases in the middle. The CDR3 DNA sequence: TGTGCCAGCAGCGACAGCTCCTACGAGCAGTACTTC. Translation gives CASSDSSYEQYF.

This clone was seen more than once but under ten times. This chain uses TRBV6-5 with TRBJ1-2, with D possibly matching TRBD1 (6 bases). CDR1 and CDR2 (germline): MNHEY, SVGAGI. Trimming took 6 bases from V and 3 from J, leaving 11 bases between them. The CDR3 length is 13 residues. In DNA, the CDR3 is TGTGCCAGCAGGGACAGCGGCTACTATGGCTACACCTTC. Translated, it gives CASRDSGYYGYTF.

The chain carries TRBV10-3 and TRBJ1-1; D is undetermined. V was clipped by 5 bases and J by 6 bases, with 13 bases between them. Germline CDR1 is ENHRY and CDR2 is SYGVKD. The CDR3 has 13 amino acids. As DNA, the CDR3 is TGTGCCATCAGTAGTGGAGAGAAGGCTGAAGCTTTCTTT. Translated, it gives CAISSGEKAEAFF.

The chain couples TRBV18 to TRBJ1-1, with D tentatively TRBD1 (6 bases). The V end lost 4 bases, the J end lost 0 bases, and 15 bases lay between the germline ends. CDR3 length equals 16 residues. CDR1 and CDR2 from the germline V gene are KGHSH and LQKENI. The CDR3 spells CASSLLPGQMNTEAFF. CDR3 nucleotides: TGTGCCAGCTCACTCTTACCAGGACAGATGAACACTGAAGCTTTCTTT.

The chain uses TRBV29-1 and TRBJ2-7; a possible D gene is TRBD1 (5 bases). The CDR3 loop spans 12 amino acids. Germline V gives CDR1 SQVTM, CDR2 ANQGSEA. The V and J ends lost 5 bases and 5 bases respectively, with 13 bases between them. The CDR3 is CSVSLQGDEQYF. Written as DNA, the CDR3 is TGCAGCGTTTCCCTGCAGGGCGACGAGCAGTACTTC.

V usage is TRBV23-1 and J usage is TRBJ2-3, with 10 bases that match TRBD2. TRBV23-1 is treated as an ORF (open reading frame) with a function not yet certain. Germline trimming cut 4 bases from V and 6 bases from J; bases unmatched to any gene: 7. The CDR3 consists of 15 residues. The CDR3 nucleotides are TGCGCCAGCAGTCGCCAGCGGGAGGGCCCCGATACGCAGTATTTT. Protein: CASSRQREGPDTQYF.